This T cell receptor (beta chain) was recorded in a study of blood T cell repertoires in COVID-19. Study overall: From T cells, B-cell-depleted T cells, or PBMCs came the material, which was cDNA or gDNA.

In the original processing: It was from reference gene primer amplification that nucleated cell counts were estimated. Sequencing was performed with immunoSEQ multiplex PCR; in TCRdb, only in-frame clones are kept and a portion is missing. V, J and clone size reflect that table, while D and trimming were determined from the DNA. Of 390,000 or so clones in the sample, 75% to 90% are singletons; the top ten hold around 5%. Ages ranged from about 18 to 100 years, with residence in 20 to 30 US areas. Which cohort a participant joined came from the clinical history participants gave. Sequencing was done on a sample of PBMCs or T cells enriched from blood (not recorded which). This clonotype was sampled from a woman aged 45-59 years who had recovered from COVID-19.

The DNA for the CDR3 is TGTGCCAGCAACGAATATACCTCCTTCTCGGGGGGGTTATACGAGCAGTACTTC. Translating it yields CASNEYTSFSGGLYEQYF. V gene TRBV5-8 combines with J gene TRBJ2-7; 8 nucleotides match TRBD2. Germline CDR1 SGHTS, CDR2 YDEGEE. This CDR3 comprises 18 residues. The trim removed 6 bases at V and 4 bases at J, leaving 21 bases unmatched.